This T cell receptor (beta chain) was sequenced during a study of cytomegalovirus exposure and HLA in healthy donors. Regarding this clone: As yet, its antigen is unknown. Compared with germline, one end of the junction differs, possibly owing to a read error.

Vbeta (60) and Jbeta (13) primers were used in the PCR. Per the authors' pipeline: Among the unique TCR beta chains that a later analysis counted, some 73 million in all, around 11 million were shared. This table comes from immunoSEQ multiplex PCR, and its TCRdb copy is limited to in-frame clones, with some not included. V, J and clone size are those of that table, while D and trimming were read from the DNA. The sample records 100,000 to 150,000 clones, approximately 87% being singletons. Study-level findings and limits: Trimming of TCR beta V- and J-genes showed a link, identified in a later analysis, to a missense DCLRE1C variant. Cytomegalovirus status was reportedly diagnosed by the classifier with high sensitivity and specificity. It was in a later analysis that TCR association rates were seen to vary by HLA locus, highest for DRB1 and lowest for HLA-C.

The germline V gene has CDR1 MGHRA and CDR2 YSYEKL. The CDR3 length is 18 residues. Specimen: PBMCs. The sequence came from a man aged 18 to 29 in good health and CMV-seropositive. The chain carries TRBV4-1 and TRBJ2-1; no definite D call. For the CDR3, the DNA is TGCGCCAGCAGCCAGGCAACGGCCCGCGGAGTTTTTTACAATGAGCGGTTCTTC. This sequence encodes CASSQATARGVFYNERFF.